These 26 T cell receptor beta chains came from one sample sequenced in a study of siplizumab effects on memory and regulatory T cells (dated by TCRdb to between 2017 and 2020). Libraries were made using the immunoSEQ multiplex PCR assay. TCRdb took over this immuneACCESS table, retaining in-frame rearrangements with V and J assigned. Such tables are incomplete; in checked studies, under half of the missing clones stem from an unresolved V gene, and the remainder is unexplained. This sample has about 100,000 clones in its table, and about 94% of those were observed once. Jointly, the top ten make up 1% to 1.5% of the sample. The sequenced sample was non-Treg CD4+ T cells sorted from blood. In the paper's terms, the cell subset or site label means: FACS-sorted unstimulated CD4+ non-regulatory T cells. Source of these receptors: a human donor in good health.

The chain uses TRBV4-1 and TRBJ2-7; TRBD2 matches at 10 bases. The germline gives CDR1 MGHRA, CDR2 YSYEKL. This CDR3 region has 16 residues. V dropped 2 bases and J dropped 4; count of bases not matched to a gene: 8. The CDR3 nucleotides are TGCGCCAGCAGCCAACTAGCGGGAGTTAGTCGATACGAGCAGTACTTC. Amino acid sequence: CASSQLAGVSRYEQYF.

The chain has TRBV19 and TRBJ1-5; 8 bases agree with TRBD1. V lost 5 bases and J lost 5; bases outside the gene matches: 5. This CDR3 region has 14 residues. The germline V gene has CDR1 LNHDA and CDR2 SQIVND (reference sequence). The DNA of the CDR3 is TGTGCCAGTAGTCACAACAGGGGGGATCAGCCCCAGCATTTT. This translates into CASSHNRGDQPQHF.

The rearrangement links TRBV12-5 to TRBJ2-3; a possible D gene is TRBD1 (6 bases). The ends were cut back, 0 bases at V and 7 bases at J, with 17 bases in the middle. The CDR3 length is 16 residues. Germline CDR1 and CDR2: LGHNT and FRNRAP. Written as DNA, the CDR3 is TGTGCTAGTGGTTTGGTACTGTCCCTAGGGGGAAATACGCAGTATTTT. Translating it yields CASGLVLSLGGNTQYF. Combining the CDR3 with reference TRBV12-5 and TRBJ2-3 gives the whole variable domain DARVTQTPRHKVTEMGQEVTMRCQPILGHNTVFWYRQTMMQGLELLAYFRNRAPLDDSGMPKDRFSAEMPDATLATLKIQPSEPRDSAVYFCASGLVLSLGGNTQYFGPGTRLTVL.

V gene TRBV25-1 combines with J gene TRBJ2-1, with 9 nucleotides matching TRBD2. Germline loops: CDR1 MGHDK, CDR2 SYGVNS. This CDR3 is 14 amino acids long. V was pared by 8 bases and J by 8 bases, with 10 bases of the junction left unmatched. In DNA form, the CDR3 reads TGTGCCAGCGAAAACCGGGCGGGGGGGGATGAGCAGTTCTTC. Translating gives CASENRAGGDEQFF. Complete variable domain (other parts from reference TRBV25-1 and TRBJ2-1): EADIYQTPRYLVIGTGKKITLECSQTMGHDKMYWYQQDPGMELHLIHYSYGVNSTEKGDLSSESTVSRIRTEHFPLTLESARPSHTSQYLCASENRAGGDEQFFGPGTRLTVL.

V is TRBV7-2 and J is TRBJ2-1, with 16 bases fitting TRBD2. Trimming at V came to 5 bases and at J to 7 bases, leaving 2 bases not matched to a gene. This CDR3 comprises 15 residues. Germline V gene sequence: CDR1 SGHTA, CDR2 FQGNSA. The CDR3 sequence: CASSPGLAGGNEQFF. The CDR3 DNA sequence: TGTGCCAGCAGCCCGGGACTAGCGGGAGGGAATGAGCAGTTCTTC.

The rearrangement uses TRBV19 and TRBJ2-7; D perhaps matches TRBD2 (6 bases). V shed 5 bases and J shed 3 bases, with 8 bases lying between them. The CDR3 loop spans 12 amino acids. The germline gives CDR1 LNHDA, CDR2 SQIVND (reference sequence). The CDR3 nucleotides are TGTGCCAGTAGTCAGGGAGGCTACGAGCAGTACTTC. Encoded protein: CASSQGGYEQYF.

This chain uses TRBV9 with TRBJ2-1; 9 bases line up with TRBD1. The CDR3 runs 15 residues. With 3 bases clipped from V and 8 bases from J, the junction kept 9 bases outside the gene matches. Germline CDR1 and CDR2: SGDLS and YYNGEE. This CDR3 reads CASSGRQGDVDEQFF. Written as DNA, the CDR3 is TGTGCCAGCAGCGGAAGACAGGGGGATGTCGATGAGCAGTTCTTC. The variable domain in full, with the rest retrieved from reference TRBV9 and TRBJ2-1, is DSGVTQTPKHLITATGQRVTLRCSPRSGDLSVYWYQQSLDQGLQFLIQYYNGEERAKGNILERFSAQQFPDLHSELNLSSLELGDSALYFCASSGRQGDVDEQFFGPGTRLTVL.

V usage is TRBV5-4 and J usage is TRBJ1-5, with a possible D match to TRBD1 (6 bases). The germline CDR1 and CDR2 sequences are SGHNT and YYREEE (reference sequence). The V and J ends lost 0 bases and 3 bases respectively, with 10 bases between them. The CDR3 runs 15 residues. The CDR3 reads CASSLAGQINQPQHF. The CDR3 DNA reads TGTGCCAGCAGCTTGGCCGGACAGATCAATCAGCCCCAGCATTTT.

V gene TRBV2 combines with J gene TRBJ2-3, with D perhaps matching TRBD1 or TRBD2 (5 bases each). The V gene's germline CDR1 is SNHLY and CDR2 FYNNEI. Deletions cut 8 bases from V and 3 bases from J, with 15 bases between. The CDR3 covers 14 residues. In DNA form, the CDR3 reads TGTGCCAGCGTGGGGGATCGGGTAACAGATACGCAGTATTTT. Translation gives CASVGDRVTDTQYF.

V and J are TRBV27 and TRBJ2-7; D uncertain. V was shortened by 0 bases and J by 4 bases, with 10 bases between the two germline ends. The germline CDR1 and CDR2 sequences are MNHEY and SMNVEV (reference sequence). The CDR3 extends over 14 amino acids. Here the CDR3 DNA reads TGTGCCAGCAGTTTATCGTGGCCCACATACGAGCAGTACTTC. Protein: CASSLSWPTYEQYF.

This clone has only one observation. The chain joins TRBV27 to TRBJ1-2; 8 positions match TRBD1. The V segment lost 4 bases and the J segment 3 bases; nucleotides outside the gene matches: 7. The CDR3 spans 15 residues. The germline V gene encodes CDR1 MNHEY and CDR2 SMNVEV (reference sequence). The CDR3 region is CASSSPAGGHYGYTF. The CDR3 DNA reads TGTGCCAGCAGTTCTCCTGCAGGGGGCCACTATGGCTACACCTTC.

The chain links TRBV6-5 to TRBJ2-3, with 8 nucleotides matching TRBD2. V lost 5 bases, J lost 4 bases, and 8 bases stayed unmatched. The CDR3 length is 15 residues. CDR1 is MNHEY, CDR2 SVGAGI, per germline. The CDR3 bases are TGTGCCAGCAGTCGGACTAGCTCAGGTGCAGATACGCAGTATTTT. Residues: CASSRTSSGADTQYF.

The J gene is TRBJ2-7, the V gene TRBV29-1; TRBD2 is a possible D gene (7 bases). Germline CDR1 reads SQVTM; CDR2 reads ANQGSEA. The CDR3 runs to 14 residues. V lost 6 bases to trimming and J lost 0 bases, with 15 bases between them. The DNA for the CDR3 is TGCAGCGTGGGGGGGGGCGTAAGCTCCTACGAGCAGTACTTC. It yields the protein CSVGGGVSSYEQYF.

V and J are TRBV7-6 and TRBJ1-2; possibly TRBD1 for D (6 bases). Germline-derived CDR1 and CDR2 are SGHVS and FNYEAQ. This CDR3 region has 15 residues. Trimming stripped 5 bases from V and 4 bases from J, with 17 bases between. The CDR3 sequence: CASSALQGPRYGYTF. CDR3 bases: TGTGCCAGCAGCGCATTACAGGGACCCCGCTATGGCTACACCTTC. Drawing the rest from reference TRBV7-6 and TRBJ1-2, the complete variable domain is GAGVSQSPRYKVTKRGQDVALRCDPISGHVSLYWYRQALGQGPEFLTYFNYEAQQDKSGLPNDRFSAERPEGSISTLTIQRTEQRDSAMYRCASSALQGPRYGYTFGSGTRLTVV.

V gene TRBV6-5 combines with J gene TRBJ2-3; possibly TRBD2 for D (5 bases). Germline lookup yields CDR1 MNHEY and CDR2 SVGAGI. The CDR3 runs 16 residues. The V end lost 4 bases, the J end lost 2 bases, and 16 bases lay between the germline ends. CDR3 sequence (DNA): TGTGCCAGCAGTTTCCGAGGGTATCTCCCCACAGATACGCAGTATTTT. Residues: CASSFRGYLPTDTQYF.

V usage is TRBV6-5 and J usage is TRBJ1-5; D gene unclear. The germline CDR1 and CDR2 sequences are MNHEY and SVGAGI. V gave up 2 bases and J gave up 3 bases, with 8 bases separating them. The CDR3 contains 14 residues. CDR3 sequence (DNA): TGTGCCAGCAGTTACACGGGGAACAATCAGCCCCAGCATTTT. Residues: CASSYTGNNQPQHF.

Worth noting for this clone: One end of the junction does not line up with germline, which may come from a read error. The chain employs TRBV7-7 and TRBJ2-5; possibly TRBD2 for D (6 bases). The CDR3 is 14 residues long. Germline values: CDR1 SSHAT, CDR2 FNYEAQ (reference sequence). In nucleotides, the CDR3 is TGTGCTAGCAGCCCAGGGACGGGAGTAGAGACCCAGTACTTC. This translates into CASSPGTGVETQYF. Full variable domain (rest looked up from reference TRBV7-7 and TRBJ2-5): GAGVSQSPRYKVTKRGQDVTLRCDPISSHATLYWYQQALGQGPEFLTYFNYEAQPDKSGLPSDRFSAERPEGSISTLTIQRTEQRDSAMYRCASSPGTGVETQYFGPGTRLLVL.

The gene calls are TRBV6-6 and TRBJ2-5, with unresolved D. Germline V gene lookup returns CDR1 MNHNY and CDR2 SVGAGI (reference sequence). Between the trimmed V and J ends, which lost 5 bases and 4 bases, there was a span of 17 bases. CDR3 length: 15 amino acids. Here the CDR3 DNA reads TGTGCCAGCAGTCAAACCCAACAGAGACGAGAGACCCAGTACTTC. This gives the protein CASSQTQQRRETQYF.

This clone was recorded once. CDR3 residues: CASSGGGTYNEQFF. DNA of the CDR3: TGTGCCAGCAGCGGGGGCGGGACCTACAATGAGCAGTTCTTC. The gene calls are TRBV7-3 and TRBJ2-1; TRBD1 or TRBD2 may be the D gene (6 bases each). Trimming shortened V by 5 bases and J by 2 bases, and 10 bases separated the two germline ends. The germline V gene has CDR1 SGHTA and CDR2 FQGTGA. The CDR3 runs to 14 residues.

The chain carries TRBV18 and TRBJ2-5, with a weak D call TRBD1 (7 bases). This CDR3 has 14 amino acids. V was cut by 3 bases and J by 6 bases, with 14 bases left in between. The V gene's germline CDR1 is KGHSH and CDR2 LQKENI. CDR3 DNA sequence: TGTGCCAGCTCACCCCAGGGGGGAGGAAAGACCCAGTACTTC. It is translated as CASSPQGGGKTQYF.

This sequence joins TRBV15 and TRBJ1-4; 7 bases match TRBD1. The V gene's germline CDR1 is LNHNV and CDR2 YYDKDF (reference sequence). Trimming cost V 6 bases and J 5 bases; bases outside gene matches: 15. This CDR3 spans 17 amino acids. The CDR3 loop reads CATRDREGTEENEKLFF. The CDR3 DNA is TGTGCCACCAGGGATCGCGAGGGGACAGAAGAAAATGAAAAACTGTTTTTT.

The V and J genes are TRBV5-1 and TRBJ2-5; D is possibly TRBD1 (5 bases). The CDR3 length is 14 residues. The V and J ends lost 0 bases and 5 bases respectively, with 11 bases between them. Germline V gene data show CDR1 as SGHRS and CDR2 as YFSETQ. CDR3 nucleotides: TGCGCCAGCAGCTTGGCCCGACAGACCGAGACCCAGTACTTC. Its translation: CASSLARQTETQYF.

In nucleotides, the CDR3 is TGTGCCAGCAGCTTGGTTGGCAGCAATCAGCCCCAGCATTTT. Its translation is CASSLVGSNQPQHF. The gene calls are TRBV5-6 and TRBJ1-5, with unresolved D. The CDR3 spans 14 residues. Germline CDR1 and CDR2: SGHDT and YYEEEE. With 0 bases removed from V and 1 base from J, the gap between germline ends came to 5 bases.

This clone came up once. The chain recombines TRBV6-6 with TRBJ2-7; tentative D call: TRBD2 (6 bases). Germline CDR1 reads MNHNY; CDR2 reads SVGAGI (reference sequence). CDR3 size: 15 residues. Trimming shortened V by 5 bases and J by 3 bases, and 17 bases separated the two germline ends. CDR3 protein: CASSGGTTPNYEQYF. The CDR3 DNA sequence: TGTGCCAGCAGTGGCGGGACCACCCCCAACTACGAGCAGTACTTC.

DNA of the CDR3: TGTGCCAGCAGCGAGCTAGGGTCTGGAAACACCATATATTTT. Amino acid sequence: CASSELGSGNTIYF. V and J are TRBV2 and TRBJ1-3; D gene unclear. The CDR3 spans 14 residues. In germline, CDR1 is SNHLY, CDR2 FYNNEI. Trimming took 6 bases from V and 1 from J, leaving 10 bases between them.

This clone was seen a handful of times. The rearrangement links TRBV7-9 to TRBJ1-1, with D possibly being TRBD1 (6 bases). V lost 2 bases and J lost 1, with 11 bases in between. Germline V gene data show CDR1 as SEHNR and CDR2 as FQNEAQ (reference sequence). The CDR3 is 15 amino acids. CDR3 sequence reads: CASSLIGQPNTEAFF. The CDR3 DNA is TGTGCCAGCAGCTTAATAGGACAGCCGAACACTGAAGCTTTCTTT. The full variable domain, with the rest looked up from reference TRBV7-9 and TRBJ1-1, is DTGVSQNPRHKITKRGQNVTFRCDPISEHNRLYWYRQTLGQGPEFLTYFQNEAQLEKSRLLSDRFSAERPKGSFSTLEIQRTEQGDSAMYLCASSLIGQPNTEAFFGQGTRLTVV.